The present T cell receptor (beta chain) was sequenced within a study of early T cells in non-severe SARS-CoV-2 infection. Study-level background: Bulk RNA from unsorted whole blood was sequenced; chains were unpaired.

On this clonotype: Its antigen is unidentified.

Findings and caveats of the study: Anti-spike CD8 specificities were favored by VDJdb matching, whose results missed private and CD4 specificities.

Per the germline V gene, CDR1 is SQVTM and CDR2 is ANQGSEA. V gave up 4 bases and J gave up 1 base, with 8 bases separating them. The CDR3 length is 13 residues. Attachment of unique molecular identifiers to individual cDNA molecules was performed. Via MiXCR, TCRdb re-called the 5' RACE reads, giving one row per CDR3 protein. This sample has about 83,000 distinct CDR3 sequences, with roughly an eighth found just once. This TCR derives from an adult who was a healthcare worker with PCR-confirmed SARS-CoV-2 infection or an uninfected control (not recorded which). The chain joins TRBV29-1 to TRBJ1-5; the D is unclear. Sequencing input: whole blood. CDR3 residues: CSVAGDSNQPQHF. The CDR3 DNA sequence: TGCAGCGTTGCAGGCGACAGCAATCAGCCCCAGCATTTT.